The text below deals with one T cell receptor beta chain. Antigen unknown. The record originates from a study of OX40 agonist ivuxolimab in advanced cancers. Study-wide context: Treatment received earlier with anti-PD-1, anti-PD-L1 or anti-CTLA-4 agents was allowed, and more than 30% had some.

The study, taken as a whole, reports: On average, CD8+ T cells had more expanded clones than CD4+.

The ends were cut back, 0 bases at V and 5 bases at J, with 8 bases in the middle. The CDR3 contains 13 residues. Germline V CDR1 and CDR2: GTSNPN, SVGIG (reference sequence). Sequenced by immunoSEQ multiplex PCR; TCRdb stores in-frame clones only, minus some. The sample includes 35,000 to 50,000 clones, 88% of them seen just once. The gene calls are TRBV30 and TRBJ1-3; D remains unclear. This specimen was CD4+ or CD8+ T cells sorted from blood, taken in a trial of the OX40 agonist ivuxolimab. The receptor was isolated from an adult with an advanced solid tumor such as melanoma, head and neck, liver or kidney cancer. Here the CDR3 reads CAWSVSGRNTIYF. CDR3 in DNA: TGTGCCTGGAGTGTATCGGGGAGAAACACCATATATTTT.